These 28 T cell receptor beta chains were sequenced from one sample in a study of T cells in Graves' hyperthyroidism and ophthalmopathy. TCR beta CDR3 region amplification was performed from RNA transcripts. During a first-round RT-PCR of the TCR CDR3, the HTBI primer set was used. Via MiXCR, TCRdb re-called the multiplex PCR reads, giving one row per CDR3 protein. The sample holds roughly 260,000 distinct CDR3 sequences, 13% to 15% seen once. Source material: blood. These receptors all stem from a woman between 40 and 50 years old with Graves' hyperthyroidism that later progressed to Graves' ophthalmopathy.

This clonotype occurred many times. The rearrangement links TRBV30 to TRBJ2-3; D gene uncertain. V shed 1 base and J shed 6 bases, with 8 bases lying between them. CDR3 length equals 12 residues. Per the germline V gene, CDR1 is GTSNPN and CDR2 is SVGIG (reference sequence). The CDR3 loop reads CAWSGLGDTQYF. The CDR3 bases are TGTGCCTGGAGTGGACTCGGGGATACGCAGTATTTT.

This clonotype has a count of ten or more. The V and J genes are TRBV4-1 and TRBJ1-3; 8 bases agree with TRBD1. This CDR3 contains 16 residues. Germline lookup yields CDR1 MGHRA and CDR2 YSYEKL. With V trimmed by 3 bases and J by 4 bases, 8 bases remained unmatched. CDR3 sequence reads: CASSHPGWDRGNTIYF. CDR3 coding DNA: TGCGCCAGCAGCCACCCCGGCTGGGACAGGGGAAACACCATATATTTT.

There are many counts of this clonotype. CDR3 residues: CSARWDSSYNEQFF. DNA of the CDR3: TGCAGTGCCCGGTGGGACAGCTCCTACAATGAGCAGTTCTTC. The chain carries TRBV20-1 and TRBJ2-1; 7 nucleotides agree with TRBD1. Germline CDR1 reads DFQATT; CDR2 reads SNEGSKA (reference sequence). The trim removed 6 bases at V and 0 bases at J, leaving 5 bases unmatched. CDR3 size: 14 residues.

This clonotype was recorded at least ten times. The chain couples TRBV20-1 to TRBJ2-2; tentatively, D is TRBD2 (6 bases). Germline assignment: CDR1 DFQATT and CDR2 SNEGSKA (reference sequence). The CDR3 spans 14 residues. Between the trimmed V and J ends, which lost 6 bases and 2 bases, there was a span of 13 bases. The CDR3 DNA is TGCAGTGCGGAGACTAGTAGCAACACCGGGGAGCTGTTTTTT. This sequence encodes CSAETSSNTGELFF.

The rearrangement joins TRBV4-1 to TRBJ1-5, with D tentatively TRBD1 (6 bases). This CDR3 comprises 15 residues. The germline V gene has CDR1 MGHRA and CDR2 YSYEKL. Trimming took off 0 bases at V and 2 bases at J, with 8 bases between the two ends. DNA for the CDR3: TGCGCCAGCAGCCAAGATCCAGGGGGCAATCAGCCCCAGCATTTT. This sequence encodes CASSQDPGGNQPQHF.

This clonotype was counted between two and nine times. The V gene is TRBV29-1, the J gene TRBJ1-2, with D perhaps TRBD1 (5 bases). CDR3 length equals 14 residues. Looked up from germline, CDR1 is SQVTM and CDR2 is ANQGSEA. V was clipped by 8 bases and J by 1 base, with 17 bases between them. This CDR3 is CSSLSGGLNYGYTF. In nucleotides, the CDR3 is TGCAGCTCCCTTTCCGGGGGACTTAACTATGGCTACACCTTC.

This clonotype occurred once. A much larger clone is a single base away; this may be a read error. The CDR3 region has the DNA TGTGCCAGCACCCCAGGAATTTATAGCAATCAGCCCCAGCATTTT. Its protein product is CASTPGIYSNQPQHF. The V gene is TRBV3-1, the J gene TRBJ1-5; no reliable D call. Germline V CDR1 and CDR2: LGHDT, YNNKEL (reference sequence). This CDR3 region has 15 residues. V was trimmed by 7 bases and J by 0 bases, leaving 13 bases between them. Full variable domain (outside the CDR3, taken from reference TRBV3-1 and TRBJ1-5): DTAVSQTPKYLVTQMGNDKSIKCEQNLGHDTMYWYKQDSKKFLKIMFSYNNKELIINETVPNRFSPKSPDKAHLNLHINSLELGDSAVYFCASTPGIYSNQPQHFGDGTRLSIL.

In its sample, this clonotype was seen many times. The chain employs TRBV20-1 and TRBJ2-1; D gene ambiguous. The CDR3 consists of 16 residues. The germline gives CDR1 DFQATT, CDR2 SNEGSKA (reference sequence). Deletions cut 6 bases from V and 2 bases from J, with 20 bases between. The CDR3 region is CSARLPGSVAYNEQFF. DNA of the CDR3: TGCAGTGCCAGGTTACCCGGGTCGGTTGCCTACAATGAGCAGTTCTTC.

This clonotype was seen ten or more times. The V gene is TRBV27, the J gene TRBJ1-5, with 7 bases matching TRBD1. J lost 0 bases, V lost 0 bases, and 14 bases had no gene match. Looked up from germline, CDR1 is MNHEY and CDR2 is SMNVEV (reference sequence). The CDR3 is 20 residues long. The CDR3 loop is CASSLSSGTVLTYSNQPQHF. The CDR3 DNA sequence: TGTGCCAGCAGTTTATCATCCGGGACAGTCCTTACTTATAGCAATCAGCCCCAGCATTTT.

This clonotype appeared many times. This chain connects TRBV6-1 to TRBJ2-2; D remains ambiguous. Trimming left V 6 bases short and J 5 bases short, with 10 bases between. The CDR3 is 13 residues long. The germline gives CDR1 MNHNS, CDR2 SASEGT. The CDR3 reads CASRQRRTGELFF. The DNA for the CDR3 is TGTGCCAGCAGGCAGCGACGAACCGGGGAGCTGTTTTTT.

The chain combines TRBV9 with TRBJ2-2; 12 positions agree with TRBD2. This CDR3 region has 15 residues. V shed 3 bases, J shed 4 bases, and the junction held 1 base outside the gene matches. The germline V gene encodes CDR1 SGDLS and CDR2 YYNGEE. The CDR3 DNA follows: TGTGCCAGCAGCGCTAGCGGGAGGGGCACCGGGGAGCTGTTTTTT. This encodes CASSASGRGTGELFF.

This clonotype has at least ten counts. The chain joins TRBV6-1 to TRBJ2-3, with D possibly matching TRBD1 (5 bases). V was shortened by 6 bases and J by 5 bases, with 18 bases between the two germline ends. CDR1 and CDR2 from the germline V gene are MNHNS and SASEGT. The CDR3 covers 15 residues. The CDR3 coding sequence is TGTGCCAGCAGCTTCGACCCGCTCAGGGTAGATACGCAGTATTTT. It translates to CASSFDPLRVDTQYF.

This clonotype was detected many times. The rearrangement joins TRBV28 to TRBJ2-5; tentatively, D is TRBD1 or TRBD2 (7 bases each). This CDR3 contains 15 residues. With 4 bases removed from V and 5 bases from J, the gap between germline ends came to 17 bases. Germline V gene sequence: CDR1 MDHEN, CDR2 SYDVKM. The CDR3 is CASSYVGGTEETQYF. The CDR3 DNA is TGTGCCAGCAGTTATGTGGGGGGGACAGAGGAGACCCAGTACTTC. Based on the CDR3 plus reference TRBV28 and TRBJ2-5, the full variable domain is DVKVTQSSRYLVKRTGEKVFLECVQDMDHENMFWYRQDPGLGLRLIYFSYDVKMKEKGDIPEGYSVSREKKERFSLILESASTNQTSMYLCASSYVGGTEETQYFGPGTRLLVL.

This clonotype was detected many times. The chain joins TRBV11-3 to TRBJ2-3; D may be TRBD1 (5 bases). Germline V gene sequence: CDR1 SGHNT, CDR2 YENEEA. V was trimmed by 5 bases and J by 1 base, leaving 16 bases between them. This CDR3 has 16 amino acids. CDR3 protein: CASSLQGEIGTDTQYF. CDR3 in DNA: TGTGCCAGCAGCCTTCAGGGTGAGATCGGCACAGATACGCAGTATTTT.

The V gene is TRBV2, the J gene TRBJ1-4; 10 bases are shared with TRBD1. There are 14 residues in the CDR3. Germline V gene sequence: CDR1 SNHLY, CDR2 FYNNEI. The V gene end was trimmed by 6 bases and the J gene end by 8 bases; junction bases not matched to a gene: 6. CDR3 DNA: TGTGCCAGCAGAGTGGGGACAGGGGACGAAAAACTGTTTTTT. Protein product: CASRVGTGDEKLFF.

This clonotype was seen at least ten times. The chain couples TRBV11-1 to TRBJ1-1; D not resolved. The germline gives CDR1 SGHAT, CDR2 FQDESV (reference sequence). V dropped 5 bases and J dropped 6 bases, with 16 bases sitting between them. The CDR3 contains 14 residues. CDR3 in amino acids: CASSVNPQVPEAFF. As DNA, the CDR3 is TGTGCCAGCAGCGTAAATCCCCAGGTCCCTGAAGCTTTCTTT.

This clonotype was observed at least ten times. The chain couples TRBV12-3 or TRBV12-4 to TRBJ2-7; TRBD1 might be the D (5 bases). The CDR3 sequence is 15 residues long. The V end lost 8 bases, the J end lost 2 bases, and 19 bases lay between the germline ends. The CDR3 DNA follows: TGTGCCAGCGGCGTGACAGCTCCAGGTCCCTACGAGCAGTACTTC. This codes for CASGVTAPGPYEQYF.

The sample holds a few counts of this clonotype. The chain recombines TRBV7-2 with TRBJ2-5, with 16 bases that match TRBD2. The germline V gene has CDR1 SGHTA and CDR2 FQGNSA. V was clipped by 4 bases and J by 5 bases; unmatched bases: 13. The CDR3 is made up of 19 amino acids. This chain's CDR3 is CASSSPGLAGGSYRETQYF. The CDR3 nucleotides are TGTGCCAGCAGCTCACCGGGACTAGCGGGAGGGTCCTACAGGGAGACCCAGTACTTC.

This chain links TRBV15 with TRBJ1-1; unclear D gene. V lost 7 bases to trimming and J lost 0 bases, with 15 bases between them. The V gene's germline CDR1 is LNHNV and CDR2 YYDKDF (reference sequence). The CDR3 is 15 residues long. CDR3 DNA: TGTGCCACCAACAGCCGGCACAGCATGAACACTGAAGCTTTCTTT. Protein sequence: CATNSRHSMNTEAFF.

A note on this clonotype: The junction differs from germline at one of its ends, possibly a read error. The chain is built from TRBV9 and TRBJ2-6; D gene ambiguous. The CDR3 is 18 residues long. The germline CDR1 and CDR2 sequences are SGDLS and YYNGEE. In DNA form, the CDR3 reads TGTGTCAGCAGCGTAGGATCAAAGTTCCAGCGTGGGGCCAACGTCCTGACTTTC. Translating gives CVSSVGSKFQRGANVLTF.

This clonotype was counted at least ten times. Here the CDR3 DNA reads TGTGCCAGCAGTTCACACCCCCGGGACCTTCCCTCCTACGAGCAGTACTTC. This sequence encodes CASSSHPRDLPSYEQYF. The chain uses TRBV28 and TRBJ2-7; possibly TRBD1 or TRBD2 for D (5 bases each). Looked up from germline, CDR1 is MDHEN and CDR2 is SYDVKM. V was trimmed by 4 bases and J by 0 bases, leaving 19 bases between them. This CDR3 is 17 amino acids long.

This clonotype has at least ten counts. The chain employs TRBV18 and TRBJ2-3; D uncertain. Germline V gene data show CDR1 as KGHSH and CDR2 as LQKENI. The CDR3 runs to 13 residues. Trimming took 2 bases from V and 3 from J, leaving 6 bases between them. CDR3 amino acids: CASSPLRTDTQYF. CDR3 coding DNA: TGTGCCAGCTCACCATTGCGGACAGATACGCAGTATTTT.

The chain uses TRBV11-1 and TRBJ1-2; D is possibly TRBD1 (5 bases). Trimming took off 4 bases at V and 4 bases at J, with 13 bases between the two ends. Germline loops: CDR1 SGHAT, CDR2 FQDESV (reference sequence). The CDR3 is made up of 14 amino acids. The CDR3 loop reads CASSSPKTVYGYTF. The CDR3 nucleotides read TGTGCCAGCAGCTCCCCAAAGACAGTCTATGGCTACACCTTC.

This clonotype was observed at least ten times. CDR3 bases: TGTGCCAGCTCCGGAAGTAGGACCACTGAAGCTTTCTTT. This sequence encodes CASSGSRTTEAFF. The rearrangement links TRBV18 to TRBJ1-1; the D is unclear. Germline V lookup: CDR1 KGHSH, CDR2 LQKENI. V dropped 6 bases and J dropped 4 bases, with 12 bases sitting between them. The CDR3 consists of 13 residues.

This clonotype has at least ten counts. This sequence joins TRBV9 and TRBJ1-3, with D possibly matching TRBD1 (5 bases). The germline V gene encodes CDR1 SGDLS and CDR2 YYNGEE. The CDR3 loop spans 14 amino acids. The V end lost 3 bases, the J end lost 0 bases, and 7 bases lay between the germline ends. CDR3 in DNA: TGTGCCAGCAGCGCCGGGACCTCTGGAAACACCATATATTTT. Translating it yields CASSAGTSGNTIYF.

The table lists this clonotype with many counts. This chain joins TRBV29-1 and TRBJ1-2, with 8 bases matching TRBD1. Germline loops: CDR1 SQVTM, CDR2 ANQGSEA. J gave up 8 bases and V 7 bases, and 15 bases lay outside the gene matches. The CDR3 consists of 14 residues. Written as DNA, the CDR3 is TGCAGCGCCGGAACAGGACAGGGATCTAAAGGCTACACCTTC. This sequence encodes CSAGTGQGSKGYTF.

This clonotype appeared many times. This chain connects TRBV6-1 to TRBJ1-1; TRBD1 matches 8 bases. This CDR3 contains 16 residues. Germline assignment: CDR1 MNHNS and CDR2 SASEGT. Unmatched junction bases numbered 9, after V lost 3 bases and J lost 3 bases. The DNA for the CDR3 is TGTGCCAGCAGTGACCGTGGGGCAGGGGGCTACACTGAAGCTTTCTTT. Amino acids: CASSDRGAGGYTEAFF.

In this sample, this clonotype turned up many times. The V and J genes are TRBV25-1 and TRBJ2-1; 9 positions agree with TRBD2. V was clipped by 4 bases and J by 3 bases; unmatched bases: 1. CDR1 and CDR2 from the germline V gene are MGHDK and SYGVNS. The CDR3 loop spans 14 amino acids. The CDR3 reads CASSVLAGYNEQFF. In DNA, the CDR3 is TGTGCCAGCAGTGTACTAGCGGGCTACAATGAGCAGTTCTTC.